The 28 T cell receptor beta chains below come from one sample, sequenced in a study of beta chain features in type 1 diabetes. The investigators reverse transcribed all of the isolated RNA, so they sequenced expressed TCRB transcripts. Measured with immunoSEQ multiplex PCR; TCRdb has only the in-frame clones, and not every one. The data show fewer than 200,000 clones, approximately 8.1% seen once. Sample: central memory CD4+ T cells from blood. These receptors all come from a man aged 18 to 35 in good health.

There are a few counts of this clone. The chain has TRBV28 and TRBJ2-2; 9 positions match TRBD1. CDR1 and CDR2 (germline): MDHEN, SYDVKM. The length of the CDR3 is 16 residues. V trimming: 2 bases; J trimming: 3 bases; junction bases outside the gene matches: 4. The CDR3 DNA reads as TGTGCCAGCAGTTTAACCGACAGGGGGGACACCGGGGAGCTGTTTTTT. Translating it yields CASSLTDRGDTGELFF.

This chain links TRBV13 with TRBJ2-6, with D possibly TRBD1 on 5 matching bases. V lost 1 base and J 0 bases, leaving 13 bases between the germline ends. The CDR3 has 18 amino acids. The germline V gene has CDR1 PRHDT and CDR2 FYEKMQ (reference sequence). The CDR3 DNA reads TGTGCCAGCAGCTTAGAGGGGTTAATAGTCTCTGGGGCCAACGTCCTGACTTTC. Translated: CASSLEGLIVSGANVLTF.

This clone was counted only a few times. V is TRBV30 and J is TRBJ1-5; a possible D gene is TRBD1 (5 bases). The ends were cut back, 0 bases at V and 0 bases at J, with 9 bases in the middle. The CDR3 contains 15 residues. CDR1 GTSNPN and CDR2 SVGIG come from the germline V gene (reference sequence). CDR3 protein: CAWSVTGHSNQPQHF. The CDR3, as DNA: TGTGCCTGGAGTGTAACAGGCCATAGCAATCAGCCCCAGCATTTT. The full variable domain, with the rest looked up from reference TRBV30 and TRBJ1-5, is SQTIHQWPATLVQPVGSPLSLECTVEGTSNPNLYWYRQAAGRGLQLLFYSVGIGQISSEVPQNLSASRPQDRQFILSSKKLLLSDSGFYLCAWSVTGHSNQPQHFGDGTRLSIL.

This clone showed up many times. V and J are TRBV29-1 and TRBJ2-1; D not resolved. This CDR3 comprises 10 residues. The germline gives CDR1 SQVTM, CDR2 ANQGSEA. V was trimmed by 2 bases and J by 14 bases, leaving 10 bases between them. The CDR3 DNA reads as TGCAGCGTTGAAAATTCCCTTAAGTTCTTC. Protein product: CSVENSLKFF.

In its sample, this clone was seen a few times. The V call is TRBV27, the J call TRBJ2-1; a weak D match, TRBD2 (5 bases). The CDR3 spans 15 residues. The V gene's germline CDR1 is MNHEY and CDR2 SMNVEV (reference sequence). V was cut by 3 bases and J by 9 bases, with 18 bases left in between. The CDR3: CASSFNTYGESEQFF. Written as DNA, the CDR3 is TGTGCCAGCAGTTTCAACACCTACGGGGAGAGTGAGCAGTTCTTC.

The J gene is TRBJ1-1, the V gene TRBV28; D may be TRBD1 (5 bases). V lost 6 bases, J lost 5 bases, and 7 bases lay in between. This CDR3 region has 11 residues. Germline CDR1 reads MDHEN; CDR2 reads SYDVKM. This CDR3 reads CASRGLTEAFF. The CDR3 DNA is TGTGCCAGCAGGGGGCTGACTGAAGCTTTCTTT.

The table lists this clone with many counts. The genes are TRBV9 and TRBJ2-1, with 7 bases fitting TRBD2. V lost 0 bases to trimming and J lost 7 bases; unmatched junction nucleotides: 7. The CDR3 contains 15 residues. Per germline, CDR1 SGDLS and CDR2 YYNGEE. Here the CDR3 DNA reads TGTGCCAGCAGCGTAGGGGGGGGAGCGGGAAATGAGCAGTTCTTC. This encodes CASSVGGGAGNEQFF.

This clone turned up a few times. The CDR3 region has the DNA TGTGCCTGGAGTGTCGGGCAGGGGGCAGTGGGAGATACGCAGTATTTT. Protein product: CAWSVGQGAVGDTQYF. The genes are TRBV30 and TRBJ2-3; 8 bases match TRBD1. Germline V lookup: CDR1 GTSNPN, CDR2 SVGIG (reference sequence). Losses at the gene ends were 0 bases for V and 5 bases for J; bases not matched to a gene: 10. CDR3 length equals 16 residues.

This clone was counted between two and nine times. The chain has TRBV4-1 and TRBJ2-2; unclear D gene. CDR3 length: 14 residues. Trimming left V 8 bases short and J 7 bases short, with 17 bases between. Germline-derived CDR1 and CDR2 are MGHRA and YSYEKL. The chain's CDR3 is CASRRSQDFGELFF. CDR3 bases: TGCGCCAGCCGTCGAAGTCAGGATTTCGGGGAGCTGTTTTTT.

This clone was observed a handful of times. This chain connects TRBV5-6 to TRBJ2-2, with 15 positions matching TRBD2. This CDR3 has 16 residues. Germline CDR1 is SGHDT and CDR2 is YYEEEE. J gave up 5 bases and V 3 bases, and 2 bases lay outside the gene matches. CDR3 sequence reads: CASSSGLAGGTGELFF. Written as DNA, the CDR3 is TGTGCCAGCAGCTCTGGACTAGCGGGAGGGACCGGGGAGCTGTTTTTT.

The chain couples TRBV11-2 to TRBJ1-1; the D gene is possibly TRBD1 (6 bases). The CDR3 spans 12 residues. CDR1 is SGHAT, CDR2 FQNNGV, per germline. Between the trimmed V and J ends, which lost 8 bases and 12 bases, there was a span of 19 bases. The CDR3 DNA is TGTGCCAGCGGTCAGGGGCCGATAGGCCCTTTCTTT. Protein product: CASGQGPIGPFF. The complete variable domain, with remaining parts taken from reference TRBV11-2 and TRBJ1-1, reads EAGVAQSPRYKIIEKRQSVAFWCNPISGHATLYWYQQILGQGPKLLIQFQNNGVVDDSQLPKDRFSAERLKGVDSTLKIQPAKLEDSAVYLCASGQGPIGPFFGQGTRLTVV.

The V gene is TRBV29-1, the J gene TRBJ1-5; 9 bases align to TRBD1. V shed 6 bases and J 5 bases; nucleotides not matched to a gene: 11. The germline gives CDR1 SQVTM, CDR2 ANQGSEA. CDR3 length equals 15 residues. The CDR3 DNA sequence: TGCAGCGTCGCGGCTGGGACAGGGAGAGATCAGCCCCAGCATTTT. Protein sequence: CSVAAGTGRDQPQHF. The full variable domain, in which reference TRBV29-1 and TRBJ1-5 provide the parts outside the CDR3, is SAVISQKPSRDICQRGTSLTIQCQVDSQVTMMFWYRQQPGQSLTLIATANQGSEATYESGFVIDKFPISRPNLTFSTLTVSNMSPEDSSIYLCSVAAGTGRDQPQHFGDGTRLSIL.

The chain links TRBV4-2 to TRBJ1-6, with TRBD1 as a possible D gene (5 bases). The CDR3 extends over 15 amino acids. CDR1 and CDR2 (germline): LGHNA, YNFKEQ. With 0 bases removed from V and 12 bases from J, the gap between germline ends came to 15 bases. This CDR3 reads CASSQEGQGRGPLHF. The CDR3 nucleotides are TGTGCCAGCAGCCAAGAGGGGCAGGGAAGGGGACCCCTCCACTTT.

The chain carries TRBV28 and TRBJ1-3; 9 bases agree with TRBD1. This CDR3 region has 17 residues. V was clipped by 5 bases and J by 4 bases; unmatched bases: 12. CDR1 is MDHEN, CDR2 SYDVKM, per germline. This chain's CDR3 is CASSLPVQGASGNTIYF. CDR3 in DNA: TGTGCCAGCAGTCTCCCAGTACAGGGGGCATCGGGAAACACCATATATTTT.

This clone was seen at least ten times. The chain recombines TRBV28 with TRBJ1-1; D ambiguous. This CDR3 region has 15 residues. Trimming shortened V by 1 base and J by 0 bases, and 9 bases separated the two germline ends. Germline V gene lookup returns CDR1 MDHEN and CDR2 SYDVKM. This CDR3 reads CASSLYGSMNTEAFF. The CDR3 DNA sequence: TGTGCCAGCAGTTTATATGGCAGTATGAACACTGAAGCTTTCTTT.

This clone was detected ten times or more. This sequence joins TRBV7-9 and TRBJ2-7; D is undetermined. This CDR3 has 12 residues. Germline lookup yields CDR1 SEHNR and CDR2 FQNEAQ (reference sequence). V was trimmed by 0 bases and J by 5 bases, leaving 5 bases between them. DNA of the CDR3: TGTGCCAGCAGCTTAGCGAGCCACGAGCAGTACTTC. It codes for CASSLASHEQYF.

This clone was seen ten or more times. The chain employs TRBV10-2 and TRBJ1-6; a possible D gene is TRBD1 (6 bases). The CDR3 has 17 residues. The V gene's germline CDR1 is WSHSY and CDR2 SAAADI. Trimming left V 7 bases short and J 6 bases short, with 22 bases between. The CDR3 coding sequence is TGCGCCAGCACGAGGGGGAATTGGGGAAGTGGTAATTCACCCCTCCACTTT. This translates into CASTRGNWGSGNSPLHF.

This clone has just a few counts. The chain joins TRBV28 to TRBJ2-1, with 10 bases fitting TRBD2. V shed 3 bases, J shed 4 bases, and the junction held 6 bases outside the gene matches. Germline-derived CDR1 and CDR2 are MDHEN and SYDVKM. The CDR3 contains 16 residues. CDR3 nucleotide sequence: TGTGCCAGCAGTTTGGCCGGACTAGCGGTTTACAATGAGCAGTTCTTC. It yields the protein CASSLAGLAVYNEQFF.

The chain combines TRBV6-5 with TRBJ2-3; D gene unclear. The CDR3 totals 10 residues. The germline V gene encodes CDR1 MNHEY and CDR2 SVGAGI. The ends were cut back, 8 bases at V and 3 bases at J, with 3 bases in the middle. CDR3 sequence (DNA): TGTGCCAGCCCAACAGATACGCAGTATTTT. This codes for CASPTDTQYF.

The genes are TRBV2 and TRBJ2-1, with TRBD1 identical over 11 bases. Losses at the gene ends were 3 bases for V and 8 bases for J; bases not matched to a gene: 6. Germline V CDR1 and CDR2: SNHLY, FYNNEI. The length of the CDR3 is 15 residues. The CDR3 sequence is CASSDWDRGSYEQFF. The CDR3 DNA is TGTGCCAGCAGTGATTGGGACAGGGGGTCGTATGAGCAGTTCTTC. Drawing the rest from reference TRBV2 and TRBJ2-1, the complete variable domain is EPEVTQTPSHQVTQMGQEVILRCVPISNHLYFYWYRQILGQKVEFLVSFYNNEISEKSEIFDDQFSVERPDGSNFTLKIRSTKLEDSAMYFCASSDWDRGSYEQFFGPGTRLTVL.

This clone was recorded a few times. The V gene is TRBV27, the J gene TRBJ1-1, with D perhaps TRBD1 (6 bases). The CDR3 sequence is 15 residues long. The germline V and J ends were trimmed by 3 bases and 0 bases, with 11 bases remaining between them. In germline, CDR1 is MNHEY, CDR2 SMNVEV (reference sequence). CDR3 nucleotide sequence: TGTGCCAGCAGTTTGTCAGGACAGTTGAACACTGAAGCTTTCTTT. Protein sequence: CASSLSGQLNTEAFF.

This clone came up a few times. The rearrangement uses TRBV27 and TRBJ1-1, with TRBD1 identical over 7 bases. CDR1 MNHEY and CDR2 SMNVEV come from the germline V gene (reference sequence). With 5 bases clipped from V and 0 bases from J, the junction kept 6 bases outside the gene matches. The CDR3 length is 15 residues. CDR3 DNA: TGTGCCAGCAGTATAACAGGGGAGTTGAACACTGAAGCTTTCTTT. It specifies CASSITGELNTEAFF.

V is TRBV7-2 and J is TRBJ1-1; a weak D match, TRBD1 (6 bases). Germline assignment: CDR1 SGHTA and CDR2 FQGNSA. The ends were cut back, 5 bases at V and 10 bases at J, with 17 bases in the middle. The CDR3 length is 13 residues. CDR3: CASSQERDISAFF. For the CDR3, the DNA is TGTGCCAGCAGCCAAGAGAGGGACATATCAGCTTTCTTT.

The chain links TRBV6-5 to TRBJ1-2, with D perhaps TRBD1 (6 bases). Germline lookup yields CDR1 MNHEY and CDR2 SVGAGI. The CDR3 sequence is 15 residues long. The ends were cut back, 6 bases at V and 5 bases at J, with 19 bases in the middle. CDR3 DNA sequence: TGTGCCAGCAGGATCCTGACAGGCCGTTCGTATGGCTACACCTTC. It is translated as CASRILTGRSYGYTF.

This clone has more than one count but fewer than ten. This rearrangement joins TRBV28 to TRBJ1-2; 7 bases line up with TRBD1. The V and J ends lost 6 bases and 8 bases, in that order; junction bases with no gene match: 12. In germline, CDR1 is MDHEN, CDR2 SYDVKM. This CDR3 region has 14 residues. The CDR3 DNA reads TGTGCCAGCAGCGTCCTGACAGGGACGCCGGGCTACACCTTC. Its protein is CASSVLTGTPGYTF.

This clone was picked up a small number of times. V usage is TRBV7-2 and J usage is TRBJ1-5; D is possibly TRBD1 (5 bases). From germline, CDR1 is SGHTA and CDR2 FQGNSA. The CDR3 is 16 residues long. Trimming shortened V by 1 base and J by 6 bases, and 16 bases separated the two germline ends. This CDR3 reads CASSLVPARGGQPQHF. The CDR3 nucleotides are TGTGCCAGCAGCTTAGTACCGGCTAGGGGTGGTCAGCCCCAGCATTTT.

CDR3: CSVGQGQGTGEQYF. CDR3 bases: TGCAGCGTTGGGCAGGGACAGGGGACTGGCGAGCAGTACTTC. This chain connects TRBV29-1 to TRBJ2-7; 10 positions match TRBD1. Germline V gene sequence: CDR1 SQVTM, CDR2 ANQGSEA. Unmatched junction bases numbered 9, after V lost 4 bases and J lost 6 bases. The CDR3 length is 14 residues.

The genes are TRBV4-2 and TRBJ2-1, with 7 bases that match TRBD2. Per germline, CDR1 LGHNA and CDR2 YNFKEQ. V lost 0 bases to trimming and J lost 10 bases; unmatched junction nucleotides: 9. The CDR3 loop spans 15 amino acids. The DNA for the CDR3 is TGTGCCAGCAGCCAAGATAGCGGGCTTGGGCGCGAGCAGTTCTTC. It specifies CASSQDSGLGREQFF.